This T cell receptor beta chain was profiled in a study of OX40 agonist ivuxolimab in advanced cancers. Study-level results: On average, CD8+ T cells had more expanded clones than CD4+. Clonal expansion was among the lowest in partial responders at 0.1-3.0 mg/kg, especially CD8+.

The V gene's germline CDR1 is SEHNR and CDR2 FQNEAQ (reference sequence). This CDR3 region has 14 residues. Trimming removed 1 base from V and 5 bases from J; junction bases left unmatched: 2. Generated by immunoSEQ multiplex PCR, the TCRdb table keeps only in-frame clones and is missing some. This table holds about 16,000 clones, roughly three quarters found once. Concerning this clone: Its target is not known.

The specimen comprised CD4+ or CD8+ T cells sorted from blood, sampled in a trial of the OX40 agonist ivuxolimab. V and J are TRBV7-9 and TRBJ1-2; TRBD1 matches at 9 bases. This TCR was recovered from an adult with an advanced solid tumor such as melanoma, head and neck, liver or kidney cancer. The CDR3 region is CASSLGQGDYGYTF. CDR3 DNA: TGTGCCAGCAGCTTAGGACAGGGGGATTATGGCTACACCTTC. The variable domain in full, with the rest retrieved from reference TRBV7-9 and TRBJ1-2, is DTGVSQNPRHKITKRGQNVTFRCDPISEHNRLYWYRQTLGQGPEFLTYFQNEAQLEKSRLLSDRFSAERPKGSFSTLEIQRTEQGDSAMYLCASSLGQGDYGYTFGSGTRLTVV.